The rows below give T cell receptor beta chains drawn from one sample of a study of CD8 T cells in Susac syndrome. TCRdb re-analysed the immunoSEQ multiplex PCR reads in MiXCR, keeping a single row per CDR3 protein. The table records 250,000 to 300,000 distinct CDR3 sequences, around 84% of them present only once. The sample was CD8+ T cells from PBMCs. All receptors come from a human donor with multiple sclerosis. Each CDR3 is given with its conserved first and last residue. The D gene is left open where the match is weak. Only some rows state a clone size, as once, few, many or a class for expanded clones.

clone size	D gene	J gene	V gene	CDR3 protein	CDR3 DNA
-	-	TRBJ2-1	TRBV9	CASSSPDGNEQFF	TGTGCCAGCAGCTCTCCGGACGGGAATGAGCAGTTCTTC
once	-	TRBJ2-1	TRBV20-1	CSARDDRVLRRNEQFF	TGCAGTGCTAGAGATGACCGGGTCTTGAGGAGGAATGAGCAGTTCTTC
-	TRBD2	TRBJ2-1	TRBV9	CASSATSGRKNEQFF	TGTGCCAGCAGCGCGACTAGCGGGAGGAAGAATGAGCAGTTCTTC
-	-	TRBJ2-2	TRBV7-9	CASNPSPTGELFF	TGTGCCAGCAACCCCAGCCCCACCGGGGAGCTGTTTTTT
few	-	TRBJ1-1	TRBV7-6	CASSMRRGGGNTEAFF	TGTGCCAGCAGTATGAGACGGGGCGGGGGGAACACTGAAGCTTTCTTT
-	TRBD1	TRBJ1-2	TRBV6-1	CASSPGGRGEGYGYTF	TGTGCCAGCAGCCCAGGGGGCAGGGGAGAAGGTTATGGCTACACCTTC
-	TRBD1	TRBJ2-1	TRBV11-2	CASSWLGTATSYNEQFF	TGTGCCAGCAGCTGGTTAGGGACAGCGACGTCCTACAATGAGCAGTTCTTC
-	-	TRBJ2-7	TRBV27	CATRGGTPYEQYF	TGTGCCACCCGAGGCGGGACCCCCTACGAGCAGTACTTC
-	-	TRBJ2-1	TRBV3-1	CASSQDGTGGVSYNEQFF	TGTGCCAGCAGCCAAGACGGTACCGGTGGGGTATCCTACAATGAGCAGTTCTTC
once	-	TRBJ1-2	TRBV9	CASSVASTANYGYTF	TGTGCCAGCAGCGTAGCGTCGACAGCTAACTATGGCTACACCTTC
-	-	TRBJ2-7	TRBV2	CASRPPGQSYEQYF	TGTGCCAGCAGACCCCCCGGACAGTCCTACGAGCAGTACTTC
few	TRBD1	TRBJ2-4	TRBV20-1	CSAPDRVLAKNIQYF	TGCAGTGCTCCGGACAGGGTACTAGCCAAAAACATTCAGTACTTC
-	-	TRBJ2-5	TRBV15	CATSNSGYQETQYF	TGTGCCACCAGCAATTCGGGGTACCAAGAGACCCAGTACTTC
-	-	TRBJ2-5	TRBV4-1	CASSQGDSLRGETQYF	TGCGCCAGCAGCCAAGGCGATAGCCTAAGGGGAGAGACCCAGTACTTC
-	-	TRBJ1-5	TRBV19	CASSIGPGFKQPQHF	TGTGCCAGTAGTATCGGACCAGGGTTTAAGCAGCCCCAGCATTTT
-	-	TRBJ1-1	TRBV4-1	CASSQDYSRPNTEAFF	TGCGCCAGCAGCCAAGACTACTCCAGACCGAACACTGAAGCTTTCTTT
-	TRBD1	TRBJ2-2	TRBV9	CASNDRDPGELFF	TGTGCCAGCAACGACAGGGATCCCGGGGAGCTGTTTTTT
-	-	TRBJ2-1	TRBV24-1	CATGIEEEQFF	TGTGCCACCGGGATTGAGGAGGAGCAGTTCTTC
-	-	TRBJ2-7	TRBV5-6	CASSAPSGGVGYF	TGTGCCAGCAGCGCACCCTCTGGAGGGGTGGGGTACTTC
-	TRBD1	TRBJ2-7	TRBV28	CASSRTGGTYEQYF	TGTGCCAGCAGCCGGACAGGGGGCACCTACGAGCAGTACTTC
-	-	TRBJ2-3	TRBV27	CASSLWGSDTQYF	TGTGCCAGCAGTTTATGGGGTTCAGATACGCAGTATTTT
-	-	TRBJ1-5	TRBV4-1	CASSSSQGQPQHF	TGCGCCAGCAGCTCGTCACAGGGACAGCCCCAGCATTTT
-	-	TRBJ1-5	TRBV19	CASRWKRSYSNQPQHF	TGTGCCAGTAGGTGGAAACGGAGTTATAGCAATCAGCCCCAGCATTTT
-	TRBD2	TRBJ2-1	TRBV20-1	CSARDASSLAGGGEQFF	TGCAGTGCTAGAGACGCGTCCTCACTAGCGGGAGGTGGGGAGCAGTTCTTC
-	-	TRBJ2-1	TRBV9	CASSVGGSWGDEQFF	TGTGCCAGCAGCGTAGGTGGTAGTTGGGGAGATGAGCAGTTCTTC
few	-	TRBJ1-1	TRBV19	CASRTLNTEAFF	TGTGCCAGTAGGACACTGAACACTGAAGCTTTCTTT
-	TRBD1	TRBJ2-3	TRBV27	CASSLYRTGLTDTQYF	TGTGCCAGCAGTTTATATAGGACAGGGCTCACAGATACGCAGTATTTT
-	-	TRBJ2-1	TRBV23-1	CASRNYHSSYNEQFF	TGCGCCAGCAGGAACTACCACAGCTCCTACAATGAGCAGTTCTTC
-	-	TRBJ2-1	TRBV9	CASSSRGSSYNEQFF	TGTGCCAGCAGCTCGAGAGGGAGCTCCTACAATGAGCAGTTCTTC
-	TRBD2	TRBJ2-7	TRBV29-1	CSVEVRNVAGLYEQYF	TGCAGCGTTGAAGTCCGTAACGTAGCGGGGCTCTACGAGCAGTACTTC
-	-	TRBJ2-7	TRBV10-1	CASSAGTGYEQYF	TGCGCCAGCAGTGCCGGGACCGGATACGAGCAGTACTTC
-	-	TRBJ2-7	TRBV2	CASRPSGPRYEQYF	TGTGCCAGCAGACCTTCGGGTCCCAGGTACGAGCAGTACTTC
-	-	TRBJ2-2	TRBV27	CATGQYTGELFF	TGTGCCACCGGACAGTACACCGGGGAGCTGTTTTTT
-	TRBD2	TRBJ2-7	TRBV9	CASSVSGRGADEQYF	TGTGCCAGCAGCGTGAGCGGGAGGGGTGCGGACGAGCAGTACTTC
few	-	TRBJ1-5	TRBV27	CASSSRAPNEPQHF	TGTGCCAGCAGTTCCCGGGCCCCTAACGAGCCCCAGCATTTT
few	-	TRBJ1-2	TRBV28	CASSSTPPGRNYGYTF	TGTGCCAGCAGTTCCACCCCCCCGGGACGAAACTATGGCTACACCTTC
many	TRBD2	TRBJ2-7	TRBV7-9	CASSLSGGGRAHEQYF	TGTGCCAGCAGCTTATCAGGCGGCGGGAGGGCCCACGAGCAGTACTTC
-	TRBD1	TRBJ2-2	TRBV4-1	CASSHPRQGAFGELFF	TGCGCCAGCAGCCATCCGCGACAGGGTGCATTCGGGGAGCTGTTTTTT
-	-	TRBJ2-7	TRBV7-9	CASSYQGNHEQYF	TGTGCCAGCAGCTACCAGGGGAACCACGAGCAGTACTTC
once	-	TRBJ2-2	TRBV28	CASSVTGTTGELFF	TGTGCCAGCAGTGTCACCGGGACCACCGGGGAGCTGTTTTTT
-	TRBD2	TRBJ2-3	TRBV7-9	CASSLGGASTDTQYF	TGTGCCAGCAGTCTGGGAGGGGCTAGCACAGATACGCAGTATTTT
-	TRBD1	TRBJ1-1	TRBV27	CASSQDRGLGTEAFF	TGTGCCAGCAGCCAGGACAGGGGGCTTGGCACTGAAGCTTTCTTT
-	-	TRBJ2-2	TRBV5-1	CASSLTAGRPNTGELFF	TGCGCCAGCAGCCTCACAGCAGGACGACCGAACACCGGGGAGCTGTTTTTT
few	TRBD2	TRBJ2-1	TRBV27	CASSFGAGVPYNEQFF	TGTGCCAGCAGTTTTGGGGCGGGAGTGCCCTACAATGAGCAGTTCTTC
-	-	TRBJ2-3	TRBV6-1	CASSPYEGPTGEADTQYF	TGTGCCAGCAGCCCCTACGAGGGTCCAACGGGAGAGGCAGATACGCAGTATTTT
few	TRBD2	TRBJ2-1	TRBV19	CATRTSGRMGYNEQFF	TGTGCCACAAGGACTAGCGGGAGAATGGGCTACAATGAGCAGTTCTTC
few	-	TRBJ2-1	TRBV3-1	CASSPGGNEQFF	TGTGCCAGCAGCCCCGGAGGGAATGAGCAGTTCTTC
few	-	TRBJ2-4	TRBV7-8	CASSLLRVGDRIDIQYF	TGTGCCAGCAGCTTATTAAGGGTCGGGGACCGCATCGACATTCAGTACTTC
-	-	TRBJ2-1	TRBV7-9	CASSKSEYNEQFF	TGTGCCAGCAGCAAATCAGAGTACAATGAGCAGTTCTTC
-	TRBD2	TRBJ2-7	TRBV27	CASSLTLAVSYEQYF	TGTGCCAGCAGTTTAACCCTAGCGGTATCCTACGAGCAGTACTTC
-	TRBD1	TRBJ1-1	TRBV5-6	CASSLRDRGRVNTEAFF	TGTGCCAGCAGCCTAAGGGACAGGGGGCGGGTGAACACTGAAGCTTTCTTT
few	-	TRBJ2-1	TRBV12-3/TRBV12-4	CASSPQGNEQFF	TGTGCCAGCAGTCCTCAGGGGAATGAGCAGTTCTTC
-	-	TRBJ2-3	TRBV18	CASSPLDRSTDTQYF	TGTGCCAGCTCACCGTTGGACAGATCCACAGATACGCAGTATTTT
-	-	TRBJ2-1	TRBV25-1	CATQGSRVGYNEQFF	TGTGCCACCCAGGGGAGCAGGGTGGGATACAATGAGCAGTTCTTC